This TCR beta chain was observed in a study of T cell changes during pregnancy in multiple sclerosis. Between the trimmed V and J ends, which lost 3 bases and 6 bases, there was a span of 12 bases. The CDR3 is made up of 13 amino acids. CDR1 and CDR2 from the germline V gene are SGHNT and YYREEE (reference sequence). Clones were read by immunoSEQ multiplex PCR, and TCRdb kept only the in-frame ones, dropping some. In the table there are about 36,000 clones, over 80% of which are singletons. The gene calls are TRBV5-4 and TRBJ1-2; D remains ambiguous. Sequencing was carried out using PBMCs (not recorded whether the cells were cultured). This sequence was found in a female donor with multiple sclerosis, enrolled in a pregnancy study. CDR3 sequence: CASSSTRTDGYTF. The DNA for the CDR3 is TGTGCCAGCAGCTCCACTAGGACGGATGGCTACACCTTC.